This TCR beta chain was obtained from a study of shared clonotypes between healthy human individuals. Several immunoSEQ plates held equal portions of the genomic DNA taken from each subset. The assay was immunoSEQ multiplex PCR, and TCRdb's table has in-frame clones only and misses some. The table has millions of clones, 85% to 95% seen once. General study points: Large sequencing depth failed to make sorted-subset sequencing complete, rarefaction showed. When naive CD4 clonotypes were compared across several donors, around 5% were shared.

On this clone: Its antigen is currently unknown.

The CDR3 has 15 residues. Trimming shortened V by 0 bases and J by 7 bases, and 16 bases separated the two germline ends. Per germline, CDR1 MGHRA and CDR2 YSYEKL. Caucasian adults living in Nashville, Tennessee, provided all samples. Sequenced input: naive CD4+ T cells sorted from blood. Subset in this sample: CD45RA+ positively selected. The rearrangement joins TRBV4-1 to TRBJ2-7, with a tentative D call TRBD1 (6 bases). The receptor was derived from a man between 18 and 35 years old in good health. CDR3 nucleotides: TGCGCCAGCAGCCAAGACAGGGGATCGTTTGTTGAGCAGTACTTC. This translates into CASSQDRGSFVEQYF.